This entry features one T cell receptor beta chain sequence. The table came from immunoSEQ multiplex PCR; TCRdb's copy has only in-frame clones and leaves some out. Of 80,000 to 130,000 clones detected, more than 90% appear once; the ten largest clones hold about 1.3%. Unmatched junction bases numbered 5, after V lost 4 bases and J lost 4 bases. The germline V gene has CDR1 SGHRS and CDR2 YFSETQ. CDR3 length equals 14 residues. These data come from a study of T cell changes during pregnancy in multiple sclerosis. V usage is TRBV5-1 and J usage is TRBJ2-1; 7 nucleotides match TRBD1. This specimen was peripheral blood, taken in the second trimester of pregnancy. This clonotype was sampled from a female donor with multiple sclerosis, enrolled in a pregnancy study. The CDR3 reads CASSQGQRYNEQFF. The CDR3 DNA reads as TGCGCCAGCAGCCAGGGACAGCGTTACAATGAGCAGTTCTTC. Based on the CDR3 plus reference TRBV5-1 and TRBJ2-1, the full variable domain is KAGVTQTPRYLIKTRGQQVTLSCSPISGHRSVSWYQQTPGQGLQFLFEYFSETQRNKGNFPGRFSGRQFSNSRSEMNVSTLELGDSALYLCASSQGQRYNEQFFGPGTRLTVL.